These T cell receptor beta chains were read from a single sample in a study of blood T cell repertoires in COVID-19. Sequencing used immunoSEQ multiplex PCR; TCRdb keeps in-frame clones, though not all of them. The profile shows tens of thousands of clones, roughly nine tenths of them singletons. Sequencing was carried out using peripheral blood. The receptors originated from a human donor in a cohort sampled during active COVID-19. Each CDR3 is given with its conserved first and last residue. The D gene is left open where the match is weak. Not every row has a clone size; where given, it reads once, few, many or a size class.

v_call	j_call	cdr3_length	clone_size	d_call	cdr3_nt	cdr3_aa
TRBV6-6	TRBJ2-7	15	.	.	TGTGCCAGCAGTTCTCGAGGACAGAGCTCCTACGAGCAGTACTTC	CASSSRGQSSYEQYF
TRBV5-8	TRBJ1-5	13	few	.	TGTGCCAGCAGAATCAGGGTCGGGCAGCCCCAGCATTTT	CASRIRVGQPQHF
TRBV28	TRBJ1-4	15	.	TRBD1	TGTGCCAGCAACCGATTTACAGGGGTGGGTGGAAAACTGTTTTTT	CASNRFTGVGGKLFF
TRBV4-1	TRBJ2-5	15	.	TRBD1	TGCGCCAGCAGCCGCCGGACAGGGGAGAAAGAGACCCAGTACTTC	CASSRRTGEKETQYF
TRBV7-6	TRBJ2-5	15	.	TRBD2	TGTGCCAGCAGCTCGACTAGCGGGGGTAAAGAGACCCAGTACTTC	CASSSTSGGKETQYF
TRBV14	TRBJ2-5	13	once	.	TGTGCCAGCAGCCCCGGACAGCAAGAGACCCAGTACTTC	CASSPGQQETQYF
TRBV28	TRBJ1-2	14	once	.	TGTGCCAGCACCCCCCTGGGAAGGGGGTATGGCTACACCTTC	CASTPLGRGYGYTF
TRBV28	TRBJ2-5	15	.	TRBD1	TGTGCCAGCACCCAGGACAGGGGGCTGGAAGAGACCCAGTACTTC	CASTQDRGLEETQYF
TRBV19	TRBJ2-5	13	.	.	TGTGCCAGTAGGGACATCAGTCAAGAGACCCAGTACTTC	CASRDISQETQYF
TRBV2	TRBJ2-3	15	.	TRBD2	TGTGCCAGCAGTGAGGCGGGGGGGAGAACAGATACGCAGTATTTT	CASSEAGGRTDTQYF
TRBV3-1/TRBV3-2	TRBJ1-3	14	once	TRBD1	TGTGCCAGCAGCTTCGGAGCAGGGGGAGACACCATATATTTT	CASSFGAGGDTIYF
TRBV4-1	TRBJ2-7	19	.	TRBD2	TGCGCCAGCAGCCCGATTCCGGGACTAGCGGGTCTACGTCTTTGCGAGCAGTACTTC	CASSPIPGLAGLRLCEQYF
TRBV18	TRBJ1-4	14	.	.	TGTGCCAGCTCACCGTCGTCCTCAGGTGAAAAACTGTTTTTT	CASSPSSSGEKLFF
TRBV11-2	TRBJ2-7	15	once	TRBD1	TGTGCCAGCAGCTTGATGACAGGGGTCATCTACGAGCAGTACTTC	CASSLMTGVIYEQYF
TRBV4-3	TRBJ1-4	16	.	.	TGCGCCAGCAGCCAAACACCAGGAGGGAATCCCCCAAAACTGTTTTTT	CASSQTPGGNPPKLFF
TRBV3-1/TRBV3-2	TRBJ2-1	12	.	.	TGTGCCAGCAGCCAAGTTTCGACAGAGCAGTTCTTC	CASSQVSTEQFF
TRBV28	TRBJ1-2	13	.	TRBD1	TGTGCCAGCAGTTTATCCAGGGGGCTTGGCTACACCTTC	CASSLSRGLGYTF
TRBV6-5	TRBJ1-5	14	.	TRBD1	TGTGCCAGCAGTTACGACAGGGAGTATCAGCCCCAGCATTTT	CASSYDREYQPQHF
TRBV27	TRBJ2-3	15	.	TRBD2	TGTGCCAGCAGTTTATCGCGGGGGGGGGCAGATACGCAGTATTTT	CASSLSRGGADTQYF
TRBV10-3	TRBJ2-2	15	.	.	TGTGCCATTGGGACTTCCGCTCAGAACACCGGGGAGCTGTTTTTT	CAIGTSAQNTGELFF
TRBV6-5	TRBJ1-6	14	.	.	TGTGCCAGCAGCCTCGCGATGCCTAATTCACCCCTCCACTTT	CASSLAMPNSPLHF
TRBV5-6	TRBJ2-1	17	.	TRBD2	TGTGCCAGCAGCGTTTCTGGGGCTAGCGGGTACTACAATGAGCAGTTCTTC	CASSVSGASGYYNEQFF